This T cell receptor beta chain was sequenced for a study of Ad26.COV2.S vaccination and SARS-CoV-2 variants. TCRdb's table, derived via immunoSEQ multiplex PCR, lists solely in-frame clones and lacks some. The sample yields 300,000 to 450,000 clones, around 84% seen once. Specified treatment: around 19 received Ad26.COV2.S at low or high dose, single or two shots; 5 received placebo; per-sample allocation not given. Each sample was drawn 63 days after the first injection (of vaccine or placebo). This TCR came from a person between 18 and 59 years old who received the Ad26.COV2.S COVID-19 vaccine or a placebo. The sequences come from peripheral blood, collected in a trial of Ad26.COV2.S vaccine versus placebo.

CDR3 protein: CASSAGTSGTPSFF. The CDR3 nucleotides are TGCGCCAGCAGCGCCGGGACTAGCGGAACACCCTCCTTCTTC. The rearrangement links TRBV5-1 to TRBJ2-1, with 11 bases that match TRBD2. This CDR3 spans 14 amino acids. Germline assignment: CDR1 SGHRS and CDR2 YFSETQ. The junction had 13 bases not matched to a gene; V was cut back by 4 bases and J by 16 bases.